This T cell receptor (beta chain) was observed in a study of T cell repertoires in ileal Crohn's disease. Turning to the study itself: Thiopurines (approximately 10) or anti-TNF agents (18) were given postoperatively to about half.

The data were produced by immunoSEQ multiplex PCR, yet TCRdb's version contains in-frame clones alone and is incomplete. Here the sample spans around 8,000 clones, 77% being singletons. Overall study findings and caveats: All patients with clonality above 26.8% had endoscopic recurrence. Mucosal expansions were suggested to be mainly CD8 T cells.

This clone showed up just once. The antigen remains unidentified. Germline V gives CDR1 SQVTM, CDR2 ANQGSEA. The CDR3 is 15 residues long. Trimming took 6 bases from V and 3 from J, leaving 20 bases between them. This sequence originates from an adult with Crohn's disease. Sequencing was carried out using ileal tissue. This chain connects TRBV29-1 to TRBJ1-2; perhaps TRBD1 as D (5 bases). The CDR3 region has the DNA TGCAGCGTGATCGGCCAGGGAAACAGTTACTATGGCTACACCTTC. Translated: CSVIGQGNSYYGYTF.